This T cell receptor (beta chain) was sequenced in a study of control samples from healthy donors and cancer patients. TCRdb's table, derived via immunoSEQ multiplex PCR, lists solely in-frame clones and lacks some. The sample has about 60,000 clones, approximately 90% seen once. CDR1 and CDR2 from the germline V gene are LNHDA and SQIVND (reference sequence). Trimming pared 0 bases from V and 8 bases from J, leaving 10 bases between. The CDR3 contains 13 residues. Sample: PBMCs. This clonotype originated in a woman aged 45 to 65 with colorectal cancer. The V gene is TRBV19, the J gene TRBJ1-2; D is possibly TRBD1 (5 bases). The CDR3 is CASSIEKGLGYTF. In nucleotides, the CDR3 is TGTGCCAGTAGTATAGAGAAGGGGCTGGGCTACACCTTC.